Below are 27 T cell receptor beta chains sequenced from a single sample in a study of blood T cell repertoires in COVID-19. The method was immunoSEQ multiplex PCR; TCRdb's version includes in-frame clones alone and lacks a portion of them. The sample comprises about 120,000 clones, roughly 90% of which are singletons, and approximately 3.5% rests with the top ten. The sample consisted of peripheral blood. These receptor sequences come from a man aged 45-60 years with active COVID-19.

This chain joins TRBV7-9 and TRBJ1-2, with 10 bases identical to TRBD1. The V and J ends lost 1 base and 7 bases, in that order; junction bases with no gene match: 6. The CDR3 is 15 amino acids. The V gene's germline CDR1 is SEHNR and CDR2 FQNEAQ (reference sequence). CDR3 protein: CASSLVTGGAFGYTF. Written as DNA, the CDR3 is TGTGCCAGCAGCTTAGTGACAGGGGGCGCGTTTGGCTACACCTTC.

The rearrangement joins TRBV3-1 (or the pseudogene TRBV3-2) to TRBJ2-2, with TRBD2 matching 11 bases. Germline values: CDR1 LGHDT, CDR2 YNNKEL (reference sequence). CDR3 length equals 19 residues. The junction had 11 bases not matched to a gene; V was cut back by 0 bases and J by 5 bases. The CDR3 sequence: CASSQDGLAGGTRTGELFF. The CDR3 nucleotides are TGTGCCAGCAGCCAAGATGGGCTAGCGGGGGGTACTAGGACCGGGGAGCTGTTTTTT.

The chain recombines TRBV7-3 with TRBJ1-6; D remains unclear. With 2 bases removed from V and 7 bases from J, the gap between germline ends came to 6 bases. The germline V gene has CDR1 SGHTA and CDR2 FQGTGA. This CDR3 has 13 amino acids. CDR3 residues: CASSLAQNSPLHF. In nucleotides, the CDR3 is TGTGCCAGCAGCTTAGCTCAGAATTCACCCCTCCACTTT.

This chain connects TRBV12-5 to TRBJ2-3; a possible D gene is TRBD2 (5 bases). Germline loops: CDR1 LGHNT, CDR2 FRNRAP. This CDR3 contains 14 residues. The V end was cut by 6 bases, the J end by 0 bases, with 10 bases between. CDR3 nucleotides: TGTGCTAGTGGCTCCGGACTTAGCACAGATACGCAGTATTTT. Translated: CASGSGLSTDTQYF.

This chain links TRBV6-6 with TRBJ2-7, with TRBD2 matching over 12 bases. Germline assignment: CDR1 MNHNY and CDR2 SVGAGI (reference sequence). The CDR3 covers 17 residues. The J segment lost 6 bases and the V segment lost 5 bases, leaving 14 bases of the junction unmatched. The CDR3 here is CASSPQGGLAGPLEQYV. DNA of the CDR3: TGTGCCAGCAGTCCCCAGGGGGGACTAGCGGGCCCCCTCGAGCAGTACGTC.

The J gene is TRBJ2-1, the V gene TRBV27, with 10 bases matching TRBD2. The germline CDR1 and CDR2 sequences are MNHEY and SMNVEV (reference sequence). V shed 1 base and J 7 bases; nucleotides not matched to a gene: 7. There are 16 residues in the CDR3. The CDR3 DNA follows: TGTGCCAGCAGTTTATATTCTAGCGGGAGAGGTAATGAGCAGTTCTTC. Protein product: CASSLYSSGRGNEQFF.

V gene TRBV5-4 combines with J gene TRBJ2-7; 11 bases match TRBD2. The CDR3 length is 15 residues. V shed 5 bases and J 2 bases; nucleotides not matched to a gene: 6. Looked up from germline, CDR1 is SGHNT and CDR2 is YYREEE (reference sequence). CDR3 loop: CASSTGTSGAYEQYV. The CDR3 bases are TGTGCCAGCAGTACCGGGACTAGCGGAGCCTACGAGCAGTACGTC.

V usage is TRBV11-3 and J usage is TRBJ2-1; D call uncertain. The CDR3 totals 13 residues. Germline V gene sequence: CDR1 SGHNT, CDR2 YENEEA. The V and J ends lost 5 bases and 4 bases respectively, with 9 bases between them. The CDR3 sequence: CASSPDKYNEQFF. CDR3 coding DNA: TGTGCCAGCAGCCCAGACAAATACAATGAGCAGTTCTTC.

The J gene is TRBJ2-1, the V gene TRBV14, with a tentative D call TRBD1 (6 bases). Germline CDR1 and CDR2: SGHDN and FVKESK. This CDR3 has 16 amino acids. Deletions cut 6 bases from V and 1 base from J, with 16 bases between. The CDR3 loop reads CASSQTGTYSYNEQFF. As DNA, the CDR3 is TGTGCCAGCAGTCAAACCGGGACATATTCCTACAATGAGCAGTTCTTC.

The gene calls are TRBV14 and TRBJ2-2, with D hard to call. Germline V gene data show CDR1 as SGHDN and CDR2 as FVKESK. This CDR3 region has 14 residues. Deletions cut 1 base from V and 3 bases from J, with 6 bases between. CDR3 bases: TGTGCCAGCAGCCAAGTCACATACACCGGGGAGCTGTTTTTT. Translation: CASSQVTYTGELFF.

The V and J genes are TRBV7-2 and TRBJ2-2; D is perhaps TRBD2 (6 bases). The CDR3 totals 16 residues. Trimming shortened V by 2 bases and J by 7 bases, and 17 bases separated the two germline ends. Germline V gene lookup returns CDR1 SGHTA and CDR2 FQGNSA. CDR3: CASSLSGGGGRGELFF. CDR3 nucleotides: TGTGCCAGCAGCTTAAGTGGGGGAGGAGGCCGCGGGGAGCTGTTTTTT.

The chain carries TRBV2 and TRBJ2-1; the match to TRBD2 covers 9 bases. CDR3 length equals 15 residues. Germline-derived CDR1 and CDR2 are SNHLY and FYNNEI. V lost 7 bases and J lost 0; bases outside the gene matches: 4. In DNA, the CDR3 is TGTGCCAGCACTAGCGGGACGGCCTCCTACAATGAGCAGTTCTTC. Amino acids: CASTSGTASYNEQFF.

The chain has TRBV5-6 and TRBJ2-7; no definite D call. CDR3 size: 13 residues. V gave up 0 bases and J gave up 1 base, with 5 bases separating them. The V gene's germline CDR1 is SGHDT and CDR2 YYEEEE. CDR3 DNA sequence: TGTGCCAGCAGCTTGGACAGATCCTACGAGCAGTACTTC. Amino acid sequence: CASSLDRSYEQYF.

The J gene is TRBJ2-1, the V gene TRBV7-9, with D possibly being TRBD2 (6 bases). The CDR3 covers 15 residues. Trimming pared 2 bases from V and 9 bases from J, leaving 17 bases between. CDR1 and CDR2 (germline): SEHNR, FQNEAQ (reference sequence). The CDR3: CASSLMLARDGEQFF. The CDR3 nucleotides read TGTGCCAGCAGCTTAATGCTAGCGAGGGACGGTGAGCAGTTCTTC.

This sequence joins TRBV12-3 or TRBV12-4 and TRBJ1-1; D ambiguous. The CDR3 runs 12 residues. Between the trimmed V and J ends, which lost 4 bases and 7 bases, there was a span of 10 bases. For the CDR3, the DNA is TGTGCCAGCAGTTCCCGAGGGCGTGAAGCTTTCTTT. This encodes CASSSRGREAFF.

The rearrangement links TRBV5-6 to TRBJ2-7, with D possibly being TRBD1 (5 bases). This CDR3 spans 14 amino acids. Deletions cut 4 bases from V and 6 bases from J, with 17 bases between. Germline V gene sequence: CDR1 SGHDT, CDR2 YYEEEE. As DNA, the CDR3 is TGTGCCAGCAGCGGGTGGGGTCTCCAGGGCGAGCAGTACGTC. This encodes CASSGWGLQGEQYV.

The chain couples TRBV5-1 to TRBJ2-2; TRBD2 matches 8 bases. From germline, CDR1 is SGHRS and CDR2 YFSETQ. V gave up 4 bases and J gave up 5 bases; unmatched junction bases: 7. The CDR3 totals 15 residues. In DNA form, the CDR3 reads TGCGCCAGCAGCCTTCAGCGGGGGCGGACCGGGGAGCTGTTTTTT. Translating it yields CASSLQRGRTGELFF.

This clone appeared a single time. The chain recombines TRBV9 with TRBJ2-1; D uncertain. The ends were cut back, 3 bases at V and 1 base at J, with 14 bases in the middle. This CDR3 has 16 amino acids. CDR1 and CDR2 from the germline V gene are SGDLS and YYNGEE. CDR3 protein: CASSGTWRSSYNEQFF. The DNA for the CDR3 is TGTGCCAGCAGCGGCACCTGGAGATCTTCCTACAATGAGCAGTTCTTC.

The chain uses TRBV9 and TRBJ2-3; TRBD1 matches at 7 bases. CDR3 length equals 16 residues. Looked up from germline, CDR1 is SGDLS and CDR2 is YYNGEE. Trimming removed 4 bases from V and 3 bases from J; junction bases left unmatched: 11. As DNA, the CDR3 is TGTGCCAGCAGCACCCGACAGGGCGGTACGACAGATACGCAGTATTTT. This sequence encodes CASSTRQGGTTDTQYF.

The chain couples TRBV7-9 to TRBJ1-1, with unresolved D. The V and J ends lost 5 bases and 6 bases respectively, with 22 bases between them. This CDR3 has 16 residues. Germline CDR1 reads SEHNR; CDR2 reads FQNEAQ (reference sequence). CDR3 nucleotides: TGTGCCAGCAGCAAACAGCCCCGGTCCGTCCCACCTGAAGCTTTCTTT. Encoded protein: CASSKQPRSVPPEAFF.

V gene TRBV9 combines with J gene TRBJ1-2; 8 positions agree with TRBD1. There are 12 residues in the CDR3. Germline CDR1 SGDLS, CDR2 YYNGEE. The ends lost 3 bases at V and 7 bases at J; junction bases unmatched: 2. The CDR3 here is CASSGTGSGYTF. CDR3 DNA sequence: TGTGCCAGCAGCGGGACAGGGTCTGGCTACACCTTC.

CDR3 sequence (DNA): TGTGCCAGCAGCCCCGGGGCTAGCGGGGGGTACAATGAGCAGTTCTTC. Amino acid sequence: CASSPGASGGYNEQFF. This rearrangement joins TRBV11-3 to TRBJ2-1; 11 bases match TRBD2. Per the germline V gene, CDR1 is SGHNT and CDR2 is YENEEA. This CDR3 region has 16 residues. The V gene end was trimmed by 5 bases and the J gene end by 4 bases; junction bases not matched to a gene: 7.

The V gene is TRBV4-1, the J gene TRBJ2-7; 7 bases are shared with TRBD1. After removal of 1 base from V and 9 bases from J, the junction contained 12 bases not matched to a gene. Looked up from germline, CDR1 is MGHRA and CDR2 is YSYEKL. This CDR3 is 15 amino acids long. In DNA, the CDR3 is TGCGCCAGCAGCCAAGCCCTTAGCAGGGGGTATGTGCAGTACTTC. Its translation: CASSQALSRGYVQYF.

The J gene is TRBJ1-1, the V gene TRBV18, with a weak D call TRBD1 (5 bases). CDR3 length equals 14 residues. Germline lookup yields CDR1 KGHSH and CDR2 LQKENI. V was cut by 1 base and J by 0 bases, with 6 bases left in between. Written as DNA, the CDR3 is TGTGCCAGCTCACCACAGGGGTTGAACACTGAAGCTTTCTTT. This sequence encodes CASSPQGLNTEAFF.

The chain has TRBV5-1 and TRBJ2-1; 7 nucleotides agree with TRBD1. V lost 4 bases to trimming and J lost 0 bases; unmatched junction nucleotides: 7. Germline CDR1 and CDR2: SGHRS and YFSETQ. The CDR3 is 16 residues long. The CDR3 DNA reads TGCGCCAGCAGCCCCTTCGAGGGGGCCTCCTACAATGAGCAGTTCTTC. Its protein is CASSPFEGASYNEQFF.

The rearrangement links TRBV2 to TRBJ1-2; a weak D match, TRBD1 (5 bases). The germline V gene has CDR1 SNHLY and CDR2 FYNNEI. V lost 4 bases to trimming and J lost 6 bases, with 15 bases between them. The CDR3 covers 14 residues. This CDR3 reads CASSVKGHVHGYTF. The CDR3 DNA is TGTGCCAGCAGTGTTAAAGGACACGTTCATGGCTACACCTTC.

The CDR3 nucleotides read TGTGCCAGCAGCTTATACAGGGGCGGAAACACCATATATTTT. This translates into CASSLYRGGNTIYF. The rearrangement links TRBV7-2 to TRBJ1-3, with 7 positions matching TRBD1. V lost 2 bases and J lost 4; bases outside the gene matches: 2. The CDR3 spans 14 residues. Per germline, CDR1 SGHTA and CDR2 FQGNSA.